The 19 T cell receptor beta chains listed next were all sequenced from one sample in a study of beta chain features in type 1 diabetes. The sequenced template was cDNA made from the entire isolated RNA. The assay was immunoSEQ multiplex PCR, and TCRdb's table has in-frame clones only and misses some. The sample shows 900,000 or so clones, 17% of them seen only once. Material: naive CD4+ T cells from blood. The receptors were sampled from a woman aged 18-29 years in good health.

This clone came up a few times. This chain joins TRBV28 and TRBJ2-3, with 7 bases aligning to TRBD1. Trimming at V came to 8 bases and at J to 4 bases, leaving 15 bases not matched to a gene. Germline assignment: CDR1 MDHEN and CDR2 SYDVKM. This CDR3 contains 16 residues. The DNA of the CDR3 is TGTGCCAGCCTTCCCCCTACACAGGGGAGAGCAGATACGCAGTATTTT. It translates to CASLPPTQGRADTQYF.

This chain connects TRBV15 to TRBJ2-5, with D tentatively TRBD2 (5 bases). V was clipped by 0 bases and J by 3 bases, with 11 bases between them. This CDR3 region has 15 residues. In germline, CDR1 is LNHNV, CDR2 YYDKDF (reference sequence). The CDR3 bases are TGTGCCACCAGCAGAGATCTTTGGGGAGAAGAGACCCAGTACTTC. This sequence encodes CATSRDLWGEETQYF.

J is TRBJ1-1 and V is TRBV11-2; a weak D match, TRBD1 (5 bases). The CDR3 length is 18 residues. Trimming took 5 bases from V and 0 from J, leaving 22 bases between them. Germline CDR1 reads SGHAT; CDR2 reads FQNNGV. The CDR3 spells CASSANLGQAFMNTEAFF. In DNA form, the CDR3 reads TGTGCCAGCAGCGCTAATTTGGGGCAGGCCTTCATGAACACTGAAGCTTTCTTT.

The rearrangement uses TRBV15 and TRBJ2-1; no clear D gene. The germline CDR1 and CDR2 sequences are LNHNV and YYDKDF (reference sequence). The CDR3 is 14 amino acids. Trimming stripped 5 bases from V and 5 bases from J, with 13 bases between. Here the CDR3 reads CATSFLDANNEQFF. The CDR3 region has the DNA TGTGCCACCAGCTTTCTGGACGCGAACAATGAGCAGTTCTTC.

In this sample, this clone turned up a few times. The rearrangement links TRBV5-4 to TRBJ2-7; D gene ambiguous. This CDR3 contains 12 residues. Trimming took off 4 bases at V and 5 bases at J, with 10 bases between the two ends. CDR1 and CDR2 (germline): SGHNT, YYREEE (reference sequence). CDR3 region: CASSRLHDEQYF. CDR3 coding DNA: TGTGCCAGCAGCCGTCTACACGACGAGCAGTACTTC.

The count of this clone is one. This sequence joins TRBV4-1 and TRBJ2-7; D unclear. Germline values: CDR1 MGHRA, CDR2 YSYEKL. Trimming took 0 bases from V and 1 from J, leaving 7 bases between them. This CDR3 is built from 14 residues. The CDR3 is CASSQDRQSYEQYF. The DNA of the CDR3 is TGCGCCAGCAGCCAAGACCGGCAGTCCTACGAGCAGTACTTC.

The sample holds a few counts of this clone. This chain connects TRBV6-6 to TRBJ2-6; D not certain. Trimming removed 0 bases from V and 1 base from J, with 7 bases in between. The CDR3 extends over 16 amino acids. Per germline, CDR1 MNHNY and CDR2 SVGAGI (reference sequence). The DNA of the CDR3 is TGTGCCAGCAGTTACTCGTGGCAGTCTGGGGCCAACGTCCTGACTTTC. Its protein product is CASSYSWQSGANVLTF.

The CDR3 region has the DNA TGTGCCAGCAGCTTGAGCGGTTGGCTAGCGGGCACCTCCGAGCAGTACTTC. Translation gives CASSLSGWLAGTSEQYF. This chain joins TRBV7-2 and TRBJ2-7; 8 bases are a match to TRBD2. Looked up from germline, CDR1 is SGHTA and CDR2 is FQGNSA. The CDR3 is 17 residues long. The trim removed 3 bases at V and 6 bases at J, leaving 16 bases unmatched.

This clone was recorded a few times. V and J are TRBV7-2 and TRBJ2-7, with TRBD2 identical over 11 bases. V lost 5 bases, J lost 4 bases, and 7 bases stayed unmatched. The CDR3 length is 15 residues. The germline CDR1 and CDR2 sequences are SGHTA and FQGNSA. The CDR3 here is CASSQGLAEGYEQYF. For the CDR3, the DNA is TGTGCCAGCAGCCAGGGACTAGCGGAGGGTTACGAGCAGTACTTC.

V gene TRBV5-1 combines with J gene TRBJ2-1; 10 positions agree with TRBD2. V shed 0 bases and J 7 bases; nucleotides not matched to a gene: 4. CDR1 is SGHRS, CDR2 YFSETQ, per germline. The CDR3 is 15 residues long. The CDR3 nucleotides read TGCGCCAGCAGCTTGGGACTAGCGGGCCATAATGAGCAGTTCTTC. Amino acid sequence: CASSLGLAGHNEQFF.

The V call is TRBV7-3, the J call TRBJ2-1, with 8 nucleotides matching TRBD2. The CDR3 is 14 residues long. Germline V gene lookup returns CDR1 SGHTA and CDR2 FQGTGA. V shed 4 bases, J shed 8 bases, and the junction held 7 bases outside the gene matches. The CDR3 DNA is TGTGCCAGCAGCTACTTAGCGGGACCCCATGAGCAGTTCTTC. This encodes CASSYLAGPHEQFF.

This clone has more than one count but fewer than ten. CDR3 sequence: CASSTTVSGSFSYEQYF. CDR3 sequence (DNA): TGTGCCAGCAGTACTACCGTTAGCGGGAGTTTCTCCTACGAGCAGTACTTC. The chain uses TRBV28 and TRBJ2-7, with 9 bases aligning to TRBD2. V shed 5 bases and J 0 bases; nucleotides not matched to a gene: 11. Germline assignment: CDR1 MDHEN and CDR2 SYDVKM. CDR3 size: 17 residues.

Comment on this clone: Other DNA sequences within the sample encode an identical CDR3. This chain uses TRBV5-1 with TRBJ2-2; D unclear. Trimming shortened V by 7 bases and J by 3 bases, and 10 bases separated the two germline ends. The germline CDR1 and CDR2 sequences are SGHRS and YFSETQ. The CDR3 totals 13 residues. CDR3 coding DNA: TGCGCCAGCTCCGGGTCAGACACCGGGGAGCTGTTTTTT. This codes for CASSGSDTGELFF.

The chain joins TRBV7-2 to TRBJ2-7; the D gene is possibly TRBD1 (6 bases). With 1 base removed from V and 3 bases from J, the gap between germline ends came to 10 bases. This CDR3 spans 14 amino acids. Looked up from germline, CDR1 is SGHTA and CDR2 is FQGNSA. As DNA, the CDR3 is TGTGCCAGCAGCTTAGGGACAGAATACTACGAGCAGTACTTC. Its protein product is CASSLGTEYYEQYF.

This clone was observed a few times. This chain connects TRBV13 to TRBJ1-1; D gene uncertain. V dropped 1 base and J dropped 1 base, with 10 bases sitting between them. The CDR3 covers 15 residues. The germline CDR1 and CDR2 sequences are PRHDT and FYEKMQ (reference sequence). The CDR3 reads CASSLAGSRNTEAFF. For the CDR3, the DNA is TGTGCCAGCAGCTTAGCGGGGTCTAGGAACACTGAAGCTTTCTTT.

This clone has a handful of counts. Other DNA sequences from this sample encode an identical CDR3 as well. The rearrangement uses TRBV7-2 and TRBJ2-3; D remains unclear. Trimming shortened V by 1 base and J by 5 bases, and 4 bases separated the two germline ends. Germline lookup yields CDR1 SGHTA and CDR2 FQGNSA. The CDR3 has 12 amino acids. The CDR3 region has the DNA TGTGCCAGCAGCTTAGTGGTAGATACGCAGTATTTT. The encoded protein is CASSLVVDTQYF.

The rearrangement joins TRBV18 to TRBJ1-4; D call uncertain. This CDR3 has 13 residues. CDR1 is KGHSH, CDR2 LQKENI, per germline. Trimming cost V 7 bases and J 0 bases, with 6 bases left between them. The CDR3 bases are TGTGCCAGCTTCGGAGCAACTAATGAAAAACTGTTTTTT. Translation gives CASFGATNEKLFF.

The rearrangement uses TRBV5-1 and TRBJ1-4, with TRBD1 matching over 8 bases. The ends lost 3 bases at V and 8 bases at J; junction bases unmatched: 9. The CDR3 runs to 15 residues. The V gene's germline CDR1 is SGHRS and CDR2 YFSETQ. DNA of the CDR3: TGCGCCAGCAGCTCCTCCCGACAGGGGCGAGAAAAACTGTTTTTT. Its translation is CASSSSRQGREKLFF.

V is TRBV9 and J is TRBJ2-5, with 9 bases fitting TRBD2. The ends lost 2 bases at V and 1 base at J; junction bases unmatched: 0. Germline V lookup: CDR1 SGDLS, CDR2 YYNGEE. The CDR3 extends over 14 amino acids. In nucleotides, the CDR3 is TGTGCCAGCAGCGTGACTAGCGGCCAAGAGACCCAGTACTTC. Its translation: CASSVTSGQETQYF.